Listed below are T cell receptor beta chains from one sample, sequenced in a study of cytotoxic CD8 clonotypes in ibrutinib-treated CLL. The data were produced by immunoSEQ multiplex PCR, yet TCRdb's version contains in-frame clones alone and is incomplete. The sample yields 150,000 to 200,000 clones, approximately 91% seen once. Material: PBMCs, obtained at disease progression, from a patient treated with ibrutinib. The receptors come from a human donor with chronic lymphocytic leukemia. Both conserved end residues are part of each CDR3. D genes are given only for firm matches. Size is omitted from some rows. Given values are once, few, many or a class for expanded clones.

>.|TRBV4-1|TRBJ2-7|.
TGCGCCAGCAGCCAAGGCTCGACAAGCTCCTACGAGCAGTACTTC
CASSQGSTSSYEQYF
>TRBD1|TRBV9|TRBJ1-4|.
TGTGCCAGCAGCATGACAGGGTTGAATGAAAAACTGTTTTTT
CASSMTGLNEKLFF
>.|TRBV7-9|TRBJ2-7|once
TGTGCCAGCAGCTTTGGGTTCTACGAGCAGTACTTC
CASSFGFYEQYF
>.|TRBV2|TRBJ1-4|.
TGTGCCAGCAGTGAAGATGGGGGGTATAATGAAAAACTGTTTTTT
CASSEDGGYNEKLFF
>TRBD2|TRBV23-1|TRBJ2-7|.
TGCGCCAGCAGTCAATATGGGACTACACTCGTGCAGTACTTC
CASSQYGTTLVQYF
>TRBD1|TRBV4-2|TRBJ2-5|.
TGTGCCAGCAGCCAAGAGAGGGGGACAGGGAGAAAAGAGACCCAGTACTTC
CASSQERGTGRKETQYF
>.|TRBV28|TRBJ1-1|.
TGTGCCAGCACCACGACTCCCGGGGCTCGAGGTGAAGCTTTCTTT
CASTTTPGARGEAFF
>.|TRBV29-1|TRBJ2-1|.
TGCAGCGTTGTATCTGGCTACAATGAGCAGTTCTTC
CSVVSGYNEQFF
>.|TRBV19|TRBJ1-5|many
TGTGCCAGTAGTATTACCCGTCAGCCCCAGCATTTT
CASSITRQPQHF
>.|TRBV14|TRBJ1-2|.
TGTGCCAGCAAGATTGGAGGGACGTATGGCTACACCTTC
CASKIGGTYGYTF
>TRBD2|TRBV11-2|TRBJ2-1|.
TGTGCCAGCAGCTTACGGACTAGCGGGAGGGCGGCCTACAATGAGCAGTTCTTC
CASSLRTSGRAAYNEQFF
>TRBD1|TRBV7-3|TRBJ2-7|.
TGTGCCAGCAGCCCGAGGGACAGGGGCGACGAGCAGTACTTC
CASSPRDRGDEQYF
>TRBD1|TRBV6-5|TRBJ2-7|.
TGTGCCAGCAGTAGAGACAGGGGCCCCCCATGGCAGTACTTC
CASSRDRGPPWQYF